The T cell receptor (beta chain) under discussion was sequenced for a study of chemoradiotherapy in HPV16-positive cancers. On the study more broadly: Functional T-cell assays on a couple of HPV16-positive patients' cells defined candidate HPV-specific clones and common TCR motifs.

Over chemoradiotherapy, repertoires were sampled more than once. This clone appeared a few times. Antigen: not known. Study outcomes and limitations: During treatment, candidate HPV-specific clones and E7-related motifs expanded in tumor.

V gave up 4 bases and J gave up 4 bases; unmatched junction bases: 12. Germline CDR1 is SGDLS and CDR2 is YYNGEE. This CDR3 is built from 17 residues. Profiling relied on immunoSEQ multiplex PCR, and the TCRdb table lists in-frame clones only, not all of them. The sample includes 30,000 to 40,000 clones, 76% of them seen just once. Sequenced here: blood, sampled from a patient who underwent chemoradiotherapy. The clonotype comes from a human donor with HPV-associated anogenital cancer. The chain carries TRBV9 and TRBJ2-2, with TRBD2 identical over 8 bases. CDR3 sequence: CASSPRPGTRLTGELFF. CDR3 coding DNA: TGTGCCAGCAGCCCCCGACCAGGGACTAGACTCACCGGGGAGCTGTTTTTT.